This T cell receptor beta chain was captured in a study of T cell repertoires in cytomegalovirus infection (dated by TCRdb to the late 2010s). The study in broad terms: The peptide stimulations were aimed at well-studied HLA-B-restricted epitopes as well as recently identified HLA-C-restricted CMV epitopes, whose presentation resists viral immunomodulation. Donor HLA type was relevant to the analysis, as public TCR beta signatures indicated carriage of CMV infection together with the matching HLA type.

Read against the paper, the sample's treatment or condition label means: in vitro stimulation with specific CMV peptide epitopes to enrich CMV-specific T cells. The paper's findings and limits, for the study overall: The ex vivo response was dominated by HLA-C-restricted CMV-specific TCR beta clonotypes, which also provided the single most frequent clonotype in two of eight donors. Cumulative frequency of public TCR beta family members discriminated carriers of CMV infection plus the relevant HLA type in this cohort and an independent approximately 370-donor cohort.

The junction carries 7 bases between V and J, which are trimmed by 3 bases and 2 bases respectively. The CDR3 covers 13 residues, taking in both the cysteine and the phenylalanine. Just CDR3 DNA is preserved here, 39 bases in frame from base 1. Sequencing relied on an Illumina HiSeq 1500. TCRdb trimmed the raw reads at Q25, called clones with MiXCR and kept productive beta chains. Here each entry gathers all rows of one CDR3 protein and keeps the most common genes and DNA. Counted in this sample were hundreds of thousands of distinct CDR3 sequences; approximately 40% of them appeared once. The biggest ten clones account for about 39% of the sample. As regards this clonotype: The specificity of this receptor is unknown. Nothing much larger sits one base from this clone, and base qualities are not available.

The chain is made from TRBV12-3 or TRBV12-4 and TRBJ1-2; no D gene call is confident. The sample was cultured PBMCs, taken from culture after CMV antigen stimulation. The sequence came from a human donor in good health (CMV status not recorded). Some clones in this sample may be carry-over from other donors' samples. The CDR3 region has the sequence CASSFNSNYGYTF. The sequence in DNA is TGTGCCAGCAGTTTTAACAGCAACTATGGCTACACCTTC.